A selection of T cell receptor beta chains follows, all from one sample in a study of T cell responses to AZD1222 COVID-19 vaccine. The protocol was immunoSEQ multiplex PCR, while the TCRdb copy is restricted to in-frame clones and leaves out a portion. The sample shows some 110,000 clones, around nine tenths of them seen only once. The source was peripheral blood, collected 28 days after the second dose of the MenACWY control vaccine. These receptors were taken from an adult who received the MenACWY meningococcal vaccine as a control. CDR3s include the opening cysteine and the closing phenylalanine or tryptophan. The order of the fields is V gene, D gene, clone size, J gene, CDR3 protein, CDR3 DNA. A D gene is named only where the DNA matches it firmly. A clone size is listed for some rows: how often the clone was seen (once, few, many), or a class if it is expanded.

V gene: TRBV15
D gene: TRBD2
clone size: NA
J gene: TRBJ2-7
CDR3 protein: CATSPRSGGTSYEQYF
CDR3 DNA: TGTGCCACCAGCCCGCGGAGCGGGGGGACATCCTACGAGCAGTACTTC

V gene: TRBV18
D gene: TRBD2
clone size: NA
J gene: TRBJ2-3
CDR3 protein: CASSPRLAGGPDTQYF
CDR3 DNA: TGTGCCAGCTCACCACGACTAGCGGGGGGGCCAGATACGCAGTATTTT

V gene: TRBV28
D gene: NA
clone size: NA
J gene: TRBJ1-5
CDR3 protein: CASRDPSPNQPQHF
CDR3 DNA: TGTGCCAGCAGGGACCCCAGCCCCAATCAGCCCCAGCATTTT

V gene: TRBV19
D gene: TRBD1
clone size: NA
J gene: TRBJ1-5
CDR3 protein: CASSMDRGEPQHF
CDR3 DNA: TGTGCCAGTAGTATGGACAGGGGGGAGCCCCAGCATTTT

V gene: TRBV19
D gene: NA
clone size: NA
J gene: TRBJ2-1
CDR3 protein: CASRPVAGAGLNEQFF
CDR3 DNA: TGTGCCAGTAGGCCAGTAGCAGGAGCAGGGTTGAATGAGCAGTTCTTC

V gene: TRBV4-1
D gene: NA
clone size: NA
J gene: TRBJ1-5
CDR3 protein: CASSQDDYSNQPQHF
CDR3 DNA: TGCGCCAGCAGCCAAGACGATTATAGCAATCAGCCCCAGCATTTT

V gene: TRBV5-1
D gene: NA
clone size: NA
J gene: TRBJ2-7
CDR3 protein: CASSFSPAGPEQYF
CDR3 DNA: TGCGCCAGCAGCTTTTCACCGGCAGGGCCCGAGCAGTACTTC

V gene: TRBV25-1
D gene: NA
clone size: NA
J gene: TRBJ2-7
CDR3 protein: CASKGRRYEQYF
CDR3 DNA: TGTGCCAGCAAAGGCAGACGCTACGAGCAGTACTTC

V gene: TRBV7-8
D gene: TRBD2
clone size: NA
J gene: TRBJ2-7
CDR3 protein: CASSLEGGGGPSYEQYF
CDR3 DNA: TGTGCCAGCAGCTTAGAGGGGGGCGGGGGGCCCTCCTACGAGCAGTACTTC

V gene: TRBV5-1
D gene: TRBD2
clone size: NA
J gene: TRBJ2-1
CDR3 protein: CASSQFGGGAYNEQFF
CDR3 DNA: TGCGCCAGCAGCCAGTTTGGCGGGGGGGCCTACAATGAGCAGTTCTTC

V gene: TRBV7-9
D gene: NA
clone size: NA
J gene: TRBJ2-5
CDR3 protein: CASSRGGQETQYF
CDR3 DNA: TGTGCCAGCAGCAGGGGGGGCCAAGAGACCCAGTACTTC

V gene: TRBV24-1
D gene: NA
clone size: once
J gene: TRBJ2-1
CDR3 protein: CATSDGRVNEQFF
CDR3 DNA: TGTGCCACCAGTGACGGACGAGTCAATGAGCAGTTCTTC

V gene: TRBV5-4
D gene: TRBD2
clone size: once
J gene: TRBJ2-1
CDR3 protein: CASSVPLAGGQGEQFF
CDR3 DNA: TGTGCCAGCAGCGTCCCACTAGCGGGGGGGCAGGGGGAGCAGTTCTTC

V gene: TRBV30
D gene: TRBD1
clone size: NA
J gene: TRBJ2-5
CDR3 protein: CAWSGGQGMAETQYF
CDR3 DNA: TGTGCCTGGAGTGGGGGACAGGGGATGGCAGAGACCCAGTACTTC

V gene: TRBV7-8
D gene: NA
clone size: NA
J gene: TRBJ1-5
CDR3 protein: CASSLGQDNQPQHF
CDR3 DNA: TGTGCCAGCAGCTTAGGGCAGGACAATCAGCCCCAGCATTTT

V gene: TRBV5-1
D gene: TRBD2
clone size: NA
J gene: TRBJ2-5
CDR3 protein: CASSLDTSGGQETQYF
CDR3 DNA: TGCGCCAGCAGCTTGGATACTAGCGGGGGGCAAGAGACCCAGTACTTC

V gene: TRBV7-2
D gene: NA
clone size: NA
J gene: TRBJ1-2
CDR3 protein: CASSLERGTDPYGYTF
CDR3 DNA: TGTGCCAGCAGCTTAGAAAGGGGAACAGACCCTTATGGCTACACCTTC

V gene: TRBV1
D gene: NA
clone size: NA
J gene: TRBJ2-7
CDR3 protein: CTSSHIGAFRVYEQYF
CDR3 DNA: TGCACCAGCAGCCACATAGGGGCATTTAGGGTCTACGAGCAGTACTTC

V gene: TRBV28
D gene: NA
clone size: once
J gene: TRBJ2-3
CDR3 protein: CASRGPSTDTQYF
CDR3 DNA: TGTGCCAGCAGAGGACCTTCCACAGATACGCAGTATTTT

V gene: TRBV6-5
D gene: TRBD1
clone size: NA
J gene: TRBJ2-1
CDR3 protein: CASSYRGQGVPEQFF
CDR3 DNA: TGTGCCAGCAGTTACAGAGGACAGGGGGTCCCTGAGCAGTTCTTC

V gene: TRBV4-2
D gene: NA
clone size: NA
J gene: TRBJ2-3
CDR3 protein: CASSLSPTDTQYF
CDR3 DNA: TGTGCCAGCAGCCTAAGCCCCACAGATACGCAGTATTTT

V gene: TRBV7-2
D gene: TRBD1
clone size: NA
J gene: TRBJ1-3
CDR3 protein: CASSFPGQGSGNTIYF
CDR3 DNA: TGTGCCAGCAGCTTCCCGGGACAGGGCTCTGGAAACACCATATATTTT

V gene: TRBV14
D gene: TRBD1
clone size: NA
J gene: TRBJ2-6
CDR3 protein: CASSQDYWTGYSSGANVLTF
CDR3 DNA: TGTGCCAGCAGCCAAGATTATTGGACAGGTTATTCCTCTGGGGCCAACGTCCTGACTTTC

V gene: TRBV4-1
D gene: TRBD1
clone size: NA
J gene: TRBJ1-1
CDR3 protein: CASSQGGQMNTEAFF
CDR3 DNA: TGCGCCAGCAGCCAAGGGGGACAGATGAACACTGAAGCTTTCTTT

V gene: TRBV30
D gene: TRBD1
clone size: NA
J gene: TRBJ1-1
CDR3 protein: CAWIPRTGATTEAFF
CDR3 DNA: TGTGCCTGGATCCCCCGGACAGGGGCGACCACTGAAGCTTTCTTT

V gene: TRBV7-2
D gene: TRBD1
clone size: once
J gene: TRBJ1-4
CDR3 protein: CASSQTGGRPTNEKLFF
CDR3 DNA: TGTGCCAGCAGCCAAACAGGGGGACGGCCGACTAATGAAAAACTGTTTTTT

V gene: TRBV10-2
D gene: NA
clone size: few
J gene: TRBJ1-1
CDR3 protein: CASSDWAGENTEAFF
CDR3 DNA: TGCGCCAGCAGTGACTGGGCAGGGGAGAACACTGAAGCTTTCTTT

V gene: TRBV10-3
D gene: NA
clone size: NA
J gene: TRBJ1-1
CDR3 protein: CATRTGTPNTEAFF
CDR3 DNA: TGTGCCACACGGACCGGGACCCCGAACACTGAAGCTTTCTTT

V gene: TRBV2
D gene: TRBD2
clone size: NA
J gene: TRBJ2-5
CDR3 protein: CASGGGYPETQYF
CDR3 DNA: TGTGCCAGCGGCGGGGGTTACCCAGAGACCCAGTACTTC

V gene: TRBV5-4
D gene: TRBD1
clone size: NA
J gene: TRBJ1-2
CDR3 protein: CASSFHQGGNYGYTF
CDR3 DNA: TGTGCCAGCAGCTTCCACCAGGGGGGCAACTATGGCTACACCTTC

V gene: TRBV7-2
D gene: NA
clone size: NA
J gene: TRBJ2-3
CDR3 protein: CASSFRGSIGDTQYF
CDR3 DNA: TGTGCCAGCAGCTTTCGAGGGTCCATCGGGGATACGCAGTATTTT

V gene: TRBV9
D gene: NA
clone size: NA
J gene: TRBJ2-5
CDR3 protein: CASSVEDTRGAAQYF
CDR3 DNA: TGTGCCAGCAGCGTAGAGGACACCCGGGGGGCGGCCCAGTACTTC

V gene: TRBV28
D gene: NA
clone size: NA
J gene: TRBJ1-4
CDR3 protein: CASSQGGRPKLFF
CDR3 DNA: TGTGCCAGCAGTCAGGGTGGGCGACCAAAACTGTTTTTT

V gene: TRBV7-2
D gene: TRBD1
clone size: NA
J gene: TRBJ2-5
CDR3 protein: CASSWTGAPETQYF
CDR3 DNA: TGTGCCAGCAGCTGGACAGGGGCCCCAGAGACCCAGTACTTC

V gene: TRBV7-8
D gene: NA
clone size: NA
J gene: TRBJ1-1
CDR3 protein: CASSLDFVSTEAFF
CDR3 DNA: TGTGCCAGCAGCCTTGATTTTGTGTCCACTGAAGCTTTCTTT

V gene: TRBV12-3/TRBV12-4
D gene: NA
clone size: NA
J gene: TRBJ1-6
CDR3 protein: CASTSSYNSPLHF
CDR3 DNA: TGTGCCAGCACTAGCTCCTATAATTCACCCCTCCACTTT

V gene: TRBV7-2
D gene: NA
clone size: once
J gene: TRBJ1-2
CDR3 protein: CASSPSTGAYGYTF
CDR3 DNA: TGTGCCAGCAGCCCGAGCACAGGCGCCTATGGCTACACCTTC

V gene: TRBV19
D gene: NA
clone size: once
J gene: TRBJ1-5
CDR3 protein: CASSRGTASRNQPQHF
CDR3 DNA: TGTGCCAGTAGTAGGGGGACGGCGTCCCGCAATCAGCCCCAGCATTTT

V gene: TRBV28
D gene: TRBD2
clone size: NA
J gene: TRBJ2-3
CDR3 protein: CASSLGTSGVPDTQYF
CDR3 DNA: TGTGCCAGCAGTTTAGGGACTAGCGGGGTCCCAGATACGCAGTATTTT

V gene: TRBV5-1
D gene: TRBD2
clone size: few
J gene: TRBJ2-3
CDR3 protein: CASSRLAGGTDTQYF
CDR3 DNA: TGCGCCAGCAGCCGACTAGCGGGGGGCACAGATACGCAGTATTTT

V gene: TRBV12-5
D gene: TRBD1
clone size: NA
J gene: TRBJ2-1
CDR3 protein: CASGRGQGGYNEQFF
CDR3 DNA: TGTGCTAGTGGCCGGGGACAGGGGGGCTACAATGAGCAGTTCTTC

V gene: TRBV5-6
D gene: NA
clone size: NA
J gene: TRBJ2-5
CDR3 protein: CASARVGKETQYF
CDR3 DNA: TGTGCCAGCGCTCGGGTGGGGAAAGAGACCCAGTACTTC

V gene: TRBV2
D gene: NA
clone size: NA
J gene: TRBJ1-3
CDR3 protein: CASSVREGQNTIYF
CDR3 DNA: TGTGCCAGCAGTGTACGGGAGGGTCAGAACACCATATATTTT